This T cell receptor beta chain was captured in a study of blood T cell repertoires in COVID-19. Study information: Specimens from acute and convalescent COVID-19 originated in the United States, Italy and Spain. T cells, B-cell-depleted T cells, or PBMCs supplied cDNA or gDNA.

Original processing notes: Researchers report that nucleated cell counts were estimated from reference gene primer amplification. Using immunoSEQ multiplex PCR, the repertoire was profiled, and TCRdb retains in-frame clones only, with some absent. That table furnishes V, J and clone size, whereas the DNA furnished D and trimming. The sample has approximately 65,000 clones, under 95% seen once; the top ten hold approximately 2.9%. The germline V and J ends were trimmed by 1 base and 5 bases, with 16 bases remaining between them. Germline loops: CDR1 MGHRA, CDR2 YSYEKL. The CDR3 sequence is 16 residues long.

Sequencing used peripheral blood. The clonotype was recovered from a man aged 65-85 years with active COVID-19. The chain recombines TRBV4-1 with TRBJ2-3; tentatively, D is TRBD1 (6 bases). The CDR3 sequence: CASSQGSGVREDTQYF. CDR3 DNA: TGCGCCAGCAGCCAAGGATCAGGGGTTAGGGAAGATACGCAGTATTTT.